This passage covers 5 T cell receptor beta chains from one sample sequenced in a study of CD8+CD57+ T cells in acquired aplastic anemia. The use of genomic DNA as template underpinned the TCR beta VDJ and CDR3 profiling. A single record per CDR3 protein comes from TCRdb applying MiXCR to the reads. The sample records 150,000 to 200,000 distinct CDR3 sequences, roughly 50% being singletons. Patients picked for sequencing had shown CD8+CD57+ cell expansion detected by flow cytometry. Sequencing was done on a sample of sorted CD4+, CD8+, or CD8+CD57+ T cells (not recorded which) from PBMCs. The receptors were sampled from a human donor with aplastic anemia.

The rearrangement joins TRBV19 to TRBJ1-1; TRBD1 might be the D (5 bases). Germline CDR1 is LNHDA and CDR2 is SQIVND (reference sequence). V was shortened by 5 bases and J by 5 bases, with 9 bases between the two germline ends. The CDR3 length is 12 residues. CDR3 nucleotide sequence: TGTGCCAGTAGTTCAGGGATTACTGAAGCTTTCTTT. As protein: CASSSGITEAFF.

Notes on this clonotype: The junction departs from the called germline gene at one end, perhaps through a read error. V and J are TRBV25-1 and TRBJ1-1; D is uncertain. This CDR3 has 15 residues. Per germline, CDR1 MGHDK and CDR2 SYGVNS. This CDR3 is CASSDGIFANTEAFF. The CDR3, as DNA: TGCGCCAGCAGTGATGGTATTTTCGCGAACACTGAAGCTTTCTTT.

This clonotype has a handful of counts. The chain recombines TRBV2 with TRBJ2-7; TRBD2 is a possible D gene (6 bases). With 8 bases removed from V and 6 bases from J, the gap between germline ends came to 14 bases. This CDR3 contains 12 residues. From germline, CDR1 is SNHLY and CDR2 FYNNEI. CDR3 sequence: CASGRSVVEQYF. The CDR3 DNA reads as TGTGCCAGCGGGAGGAGTGTGGTCGAGCAGTACTTC.

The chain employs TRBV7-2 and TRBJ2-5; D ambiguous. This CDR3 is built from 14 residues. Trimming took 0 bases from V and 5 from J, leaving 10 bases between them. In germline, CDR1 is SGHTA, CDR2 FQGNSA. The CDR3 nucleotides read TGTGCCAGCAGCTTAGCGGTGGGTGCGGAGACCCAGTACTTC. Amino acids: CASSLAVGAETQYF.

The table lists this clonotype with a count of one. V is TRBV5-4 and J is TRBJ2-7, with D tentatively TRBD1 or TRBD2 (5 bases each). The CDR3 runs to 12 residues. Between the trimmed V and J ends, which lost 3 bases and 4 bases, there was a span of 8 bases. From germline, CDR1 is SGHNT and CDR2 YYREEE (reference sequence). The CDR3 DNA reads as TGTGCCAGCAGCTCCAGGGAGTACGAGCAGTACTTC. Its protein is CASSSREYEQYF.